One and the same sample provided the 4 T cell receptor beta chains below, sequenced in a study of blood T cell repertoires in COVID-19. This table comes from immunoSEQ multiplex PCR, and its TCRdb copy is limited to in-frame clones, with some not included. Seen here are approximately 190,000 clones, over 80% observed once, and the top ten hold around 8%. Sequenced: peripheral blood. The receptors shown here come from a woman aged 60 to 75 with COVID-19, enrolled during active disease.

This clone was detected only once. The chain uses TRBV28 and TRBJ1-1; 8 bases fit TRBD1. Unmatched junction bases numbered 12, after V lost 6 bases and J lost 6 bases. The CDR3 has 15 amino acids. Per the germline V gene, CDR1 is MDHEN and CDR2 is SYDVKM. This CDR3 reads CASRRTTGGLSEAFF. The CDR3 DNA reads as TGTGCCAGCAGGCGAACTACAGGGGGGTTGTCTGAAGCTTTCTTT.

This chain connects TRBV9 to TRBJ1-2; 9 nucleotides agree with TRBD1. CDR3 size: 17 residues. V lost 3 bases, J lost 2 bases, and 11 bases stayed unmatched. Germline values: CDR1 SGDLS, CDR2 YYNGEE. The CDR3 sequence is CASSAQKTDRGNYGYTF. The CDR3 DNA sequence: TGTGCCAGCAGCGCCCAGAAGACGGACAGGGGAAACTATGGCTACACCTTC.

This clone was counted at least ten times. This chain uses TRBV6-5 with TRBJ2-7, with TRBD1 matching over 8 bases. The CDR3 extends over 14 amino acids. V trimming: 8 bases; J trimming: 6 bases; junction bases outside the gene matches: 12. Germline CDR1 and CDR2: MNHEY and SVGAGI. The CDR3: CASRQGISLSEQYV. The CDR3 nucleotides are TGTGCCAGCCGACAGGGGATATCCTTAAGCGAGCAGTACGTC.

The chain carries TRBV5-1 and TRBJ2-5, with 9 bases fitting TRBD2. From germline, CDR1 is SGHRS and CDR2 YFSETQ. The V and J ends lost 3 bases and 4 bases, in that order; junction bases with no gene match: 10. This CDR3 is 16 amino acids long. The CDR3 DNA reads TGCGCCAGCAGCTCGGTTGGCGGGGGGGCGCTAGAGACCCAGTACTTC. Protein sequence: CASSSVGGGALETQYF. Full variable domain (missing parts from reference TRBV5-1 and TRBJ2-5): KAGVTQTPRYLIKTRGQQVTLSCSPISGHRSVSWYQQTPGQGLQFLFEYFSETQRNKGNFPGRFSGRQFSNSRSEMNVSTLELGDSALYLCASSSVGGGALETQYFGPGTRLLVL.